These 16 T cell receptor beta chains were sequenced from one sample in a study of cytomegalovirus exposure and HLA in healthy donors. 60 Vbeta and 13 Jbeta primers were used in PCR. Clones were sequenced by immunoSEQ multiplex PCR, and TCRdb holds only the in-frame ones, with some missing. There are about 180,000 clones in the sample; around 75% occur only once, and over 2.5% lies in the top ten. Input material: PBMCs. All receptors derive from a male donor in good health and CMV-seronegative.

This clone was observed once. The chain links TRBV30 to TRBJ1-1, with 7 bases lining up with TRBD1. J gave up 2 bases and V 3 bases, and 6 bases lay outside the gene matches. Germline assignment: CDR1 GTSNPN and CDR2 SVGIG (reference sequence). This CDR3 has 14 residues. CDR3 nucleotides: TGTGCCTGGAGATTGAGGGACAGAAACACTGAAGCTTTCTTT. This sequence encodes CAWRLRDRNTEAFF.

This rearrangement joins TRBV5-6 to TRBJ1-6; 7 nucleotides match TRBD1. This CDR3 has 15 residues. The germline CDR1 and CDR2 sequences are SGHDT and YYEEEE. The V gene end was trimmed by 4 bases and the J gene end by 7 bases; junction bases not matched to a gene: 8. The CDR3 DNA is TGTGCCAGCAGCGACCGGACAGGACCCAATTCACCCCTCCACTTT. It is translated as CASSDRTGPNSPLHF.

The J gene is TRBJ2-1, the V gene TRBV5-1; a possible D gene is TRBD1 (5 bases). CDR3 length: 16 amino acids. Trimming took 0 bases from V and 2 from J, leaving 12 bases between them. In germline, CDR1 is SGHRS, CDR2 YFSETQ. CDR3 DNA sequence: TGCGCCAGCAGCTTGGGCCTTGGGGCGGCCTACAATGAGCAGTTCTTC. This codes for CASSLGLGAAYNEQFF. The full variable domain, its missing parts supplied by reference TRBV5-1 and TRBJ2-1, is KAGVTQTPRYLIKTRGQQVTLSCSPISGHRSVSWYQQTPGQGLQFLFEYFSETQRNKGNFPGRFSGRQFSNSRSEMNVSTLELGDSALYLCASSLGLGAAYNEQFFGPGTRLTVL.

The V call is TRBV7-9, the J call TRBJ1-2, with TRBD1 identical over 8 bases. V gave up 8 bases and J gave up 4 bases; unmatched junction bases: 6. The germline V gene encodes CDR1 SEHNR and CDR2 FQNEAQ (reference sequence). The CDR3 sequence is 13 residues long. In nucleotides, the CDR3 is TGTGCCAGCTCAGGGGGCAGGATCTATGGCTACACCTTC. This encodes CASSGGRIYGYTF.

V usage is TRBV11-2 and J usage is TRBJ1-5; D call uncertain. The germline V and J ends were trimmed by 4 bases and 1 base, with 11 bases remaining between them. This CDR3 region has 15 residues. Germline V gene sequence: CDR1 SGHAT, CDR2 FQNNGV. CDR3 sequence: CASSSSAGSNQPQHF. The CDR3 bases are TGTGCCAGCAGCTCCTCGGCCGGGAGCAATCAGCCCCAGCATTTT.

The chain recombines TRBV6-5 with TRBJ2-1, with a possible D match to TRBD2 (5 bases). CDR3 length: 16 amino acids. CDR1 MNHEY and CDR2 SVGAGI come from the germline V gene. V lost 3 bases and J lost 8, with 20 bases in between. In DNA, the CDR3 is TGTGCCAGCAGTTATAGCATCCCCGGGCTAGCCCATGAGCAGTTCTTC. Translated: CASSYSIPGLAHEQFF.

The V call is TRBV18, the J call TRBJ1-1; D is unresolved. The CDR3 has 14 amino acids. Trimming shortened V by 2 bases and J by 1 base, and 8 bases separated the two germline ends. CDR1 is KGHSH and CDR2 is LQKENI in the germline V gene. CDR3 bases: TGTGCCAGCTCACCATGGGGAGAGAACACTGAAGCTTTCTTT. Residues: CASSPWGENTEAFF.

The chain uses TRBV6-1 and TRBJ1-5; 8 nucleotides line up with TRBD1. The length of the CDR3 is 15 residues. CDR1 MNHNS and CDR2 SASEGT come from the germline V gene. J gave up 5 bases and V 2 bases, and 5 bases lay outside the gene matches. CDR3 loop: CASSETGGADQPQHF. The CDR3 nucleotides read TGTGCCAGCAGTGAAACAGGGGGAGCGGATCAGCCCCAGCATTTT.

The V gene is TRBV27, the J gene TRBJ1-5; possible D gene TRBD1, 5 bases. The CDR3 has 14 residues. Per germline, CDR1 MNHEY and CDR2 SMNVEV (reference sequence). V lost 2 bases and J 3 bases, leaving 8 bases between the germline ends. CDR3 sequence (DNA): TGTGCCAGCAGTTTACAAGGGGACAATCAGCCCCAGCATTTT. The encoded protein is CASSLQGDNQPQHF.

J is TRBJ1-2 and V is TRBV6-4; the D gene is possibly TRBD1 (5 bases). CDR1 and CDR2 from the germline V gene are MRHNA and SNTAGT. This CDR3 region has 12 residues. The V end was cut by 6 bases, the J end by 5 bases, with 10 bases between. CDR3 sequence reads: CASSSTAYGYTF. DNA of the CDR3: TGTGCCAGCAGCTCGACAGCTTATGGCTACACCTTC.

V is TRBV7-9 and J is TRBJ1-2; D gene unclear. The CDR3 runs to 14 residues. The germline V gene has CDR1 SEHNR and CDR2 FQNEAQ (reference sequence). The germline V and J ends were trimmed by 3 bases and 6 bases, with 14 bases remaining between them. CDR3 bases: TGTGCCAGCAGCTTCCAAGAGAGGGCCCATGGCTACACCTTC. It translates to CASSFQERAHGYTF.

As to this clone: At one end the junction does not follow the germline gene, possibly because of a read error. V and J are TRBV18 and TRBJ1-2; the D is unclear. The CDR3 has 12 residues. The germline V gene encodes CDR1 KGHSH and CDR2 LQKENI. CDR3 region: CASSPRGDGYIF. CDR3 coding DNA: TGTGCCAGCTCACCCCGGGGAGATGGCTACATCTTC.

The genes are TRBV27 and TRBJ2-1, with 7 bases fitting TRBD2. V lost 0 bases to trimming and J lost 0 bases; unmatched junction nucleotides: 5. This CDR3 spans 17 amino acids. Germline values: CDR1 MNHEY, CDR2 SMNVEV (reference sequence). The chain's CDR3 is CASSLSAGGSSYNEQFF. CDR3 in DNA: TGTGCCAGCAGTTTATCCGCCGGCGGGAGCTCCTACAATGAGCAGTTCTTC.

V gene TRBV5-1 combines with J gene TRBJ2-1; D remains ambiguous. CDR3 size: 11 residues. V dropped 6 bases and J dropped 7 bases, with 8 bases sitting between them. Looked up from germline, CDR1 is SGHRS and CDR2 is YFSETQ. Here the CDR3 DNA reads TGCGCCAGCACCAGAGGAAATGAGCAGTTCTTC. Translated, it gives CASTRGNEQFF.

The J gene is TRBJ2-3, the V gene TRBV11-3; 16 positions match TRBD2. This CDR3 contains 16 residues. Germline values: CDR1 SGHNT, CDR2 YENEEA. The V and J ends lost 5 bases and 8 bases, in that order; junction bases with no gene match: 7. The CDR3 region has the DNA TGTGCCAGCAGCCCTGGGACTAGCGGGAGGGAAAGTACGCAGTATTTT. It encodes CASSPGTSGRESTQYF. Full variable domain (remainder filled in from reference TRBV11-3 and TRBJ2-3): EAGVVQSPRYKIIEKKQPVAFWCNPISGHNTLYWYLQNLGQGPELLIRYENEEAVDDSQLPKDRFSAERLKGVDSTLKIQPAELGDSAVYLCASSPGTSGRESTQYFGPGTRLTVL.

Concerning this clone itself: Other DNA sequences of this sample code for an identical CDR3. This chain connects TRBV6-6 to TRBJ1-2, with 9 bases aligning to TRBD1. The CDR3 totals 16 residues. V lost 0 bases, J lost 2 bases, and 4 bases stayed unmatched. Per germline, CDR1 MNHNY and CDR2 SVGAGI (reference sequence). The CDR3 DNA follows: TGTGCCAGCAGTTACTCGATACAGGGGGCCAACTATGGCTACACCTTC. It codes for CASSYSIQGANYGYTF.